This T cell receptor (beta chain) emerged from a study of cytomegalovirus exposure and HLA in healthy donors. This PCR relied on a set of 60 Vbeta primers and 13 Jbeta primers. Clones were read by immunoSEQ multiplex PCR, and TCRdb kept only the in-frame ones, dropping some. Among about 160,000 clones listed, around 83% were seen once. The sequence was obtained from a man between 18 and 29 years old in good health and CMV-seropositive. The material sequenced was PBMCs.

The CDR3 nucleotides are TGTGCCAGCAGCTCTAGGACAGATCCTGAAAAACTGTTTTTT. Amino acids: CASSSRTDPEKLFF. The chain employs TRBV5-4 and TRBJ1-4; perhaps TRBD1 as D (6 bases). Germline assignment: CDR1 SGHNT and CDR2 YYREEE (reference sequence). This CDR3 region has 14 residues. Between the trimmed V and J ends, which lost 3 bases and 7 bases, there was a span of 13 bases.